Described below is a single T cell receptor (beta chain) sequence and its context. Its matching antigen is unknown. The PCR had 60 Vbeta and 13 Jbeta primers. TCRdb keeps only in-frame clones here, not all; method: immunoSEQ multiplex PCR. The sample includes approximately 120,000 clones, approximately 80% seen only once; the top ten take about 3.5%. This entry is derived from a study of cytomegalovirus exposure and HLA in healthy donors. Study context: Earlier, 95 million to 120 million unique TCR beta sequences were recovered from roughly 180 million T cells by an analysis. Overall study results and limits: Cytomegalovirus status was reportedly diagnosed by the classifier with high specificity and sensitivity. A likely sequencing artifact accounted for one observed cluster of highly shared sequence variants.

V gave up 5 bases and J gave up 6 bases; unmatched junction bases: 8. The germline V gene encodes CDR1 SGDLS and CDR2 YYNGEE. CDR3 size: 15 residues. The chain has TRBV9 and TRBJ2-2; 9 bases line up with TRBD2. Sequencing was performed on PBMCs. This clonotype was obtained from a man aged 35-49 years in good health and CMV-seronegative. Here the CDR3 DNA reads TGTGCCAGCAGTAGACTAAGCGGGGGGTCCGGGGAGCTGTTTTTT. Encoded protein: CASSRLSGGSGELFF.